Sequencing of this T cell receptor (beta chain) was carried out in a study of T cell repertoires in ileal Crohn's disease. Study background: About half received postoperative treatment, around ten with thiopurines and about 20 anti-TNF. General study findings and limits: All patients with clonality above 26.8% had endoscopic recurrence.

Only in-frame clones appear in the TCRdb table, and some are missing; sequencing was by immunoSEQ multiplex PCR. This table has roughly 14,000 clones, about 85% appearing once. Turning to this clone: As yet, its antigen is unknown.

V lost 5 bases and J lost 5; bases outside the gene matches: 5. CDR1 is SGHTA and CDR2 is FQGNSA in the germline V gene. This CDR3 spans 16 amino acids. Eligibility required adulthood, ileal or ileocolonic Crohn's disease and indicated ileocolonic resection. The gene calls are TRBV7-2 and TRBJ2-3, with TRBD2 matching over 15 bases. This TCR was sampled from an adult with Crohn's disease. Sequencing was performed on ileal tissue. The CDR3 region is CASSLGLAGGRDTQYF. The CDR3 DNA sequence: TGTGCCAGCAGCCTAGGACTAGCGGGAGGGAGAGATACGCAGTATTTT.